The 15 T cell receptor beta chains below all came from one sample that was sequenced in a study of T-cell memory formation after mild COVID-19. MiXCR, applied by TCRdb to the 5' RACE reads, yields one record per CDR3 protein. The sample lists hundreds of thousands of distinct CDR3 sequences, about 20% occurring once. The sample was PBMCs or a T cell subset sorted from them (not recorded which). The receptors derive from an adult woman who had mild COVID-19 (a few samples of this study predate the infection). Cell type and time point are not known.

CDR3 in amino acids: CASSLAPSEQFF. The CDR3 DNA follows: TGTGCCAGCAGCTTAGCGCCGAGTGAGCAGTTCTTC. The V and J genes are TRBV7-9 and TRBJ2-1; D remains unclear. The CDR3 covers 12 residues. Germline V gene data show CDR1 as SEHNR and CDR2 as FQNEAQ (reference sequence). Trimming removed 0 bases at V and 9 bases at J, with 6 bases between.

This clonotype was detected ten times or more. The CDR3, as DNA: TGCGCCAGCAGCGGCGGGACTAGCGGATTCTACTACGAGCAGTACTTC. Protein product: CASSGGTSGFYYEQYF. V and J are TRBV5-1 and TRBJ2-7; 11 nucleotides align to TRBD2. The CDR3 loop spans 16 amino acids. V lost 4 bases to trimming and J lost 3 bases; unmatched junction nucleotides: 9. The germline gives CDR1 SGHRS, CDR2 YFSETQ. Full variable domain (remainder filled in from reference TRBV5-1 and TRBJ2-7): KAGVTQTPRYLIKTRGQQVTLSCSPISGHRSVSWYQQTPGQGLQFLFEYFSETQRNKGNFPGRFSGRQFSNSRSEMNVSTLELGDSALYLCASSGGTSGFYYEQYFGPGTRLTVT.

In its sample, this clonotype was seen a few times. The J gene is TRBJ1-1, the V gene TRBV12-3 or TRBV12-4; D is ambiguous. Trimming took off 3 bases at V and 10 bases at J, with 12 bases between the two ends. This CDR3 comprises 12 residues. The CDR3 here is CASSFFQSTAFF. CDR3 in DNA: TGTGCCAGCAGTTTTTTCCAGAGTACAGCTTTCTTT.

This clonotype was observed many times. V is TRBV3-1 and J is TRBJ1-5; D call uncertain. V was cut by 0 bases and J by 7 bases, with 7 bases left in between. This CDR3 is 13 amino acids long. The germline gives CDR1 LGHDT, CDR2 YNNKEL (reference sequence). The CDR3 DNA reads as TGTGCCAGCAGCCAAGATAGTGTGCAGCCCCAGCATTTT. It translates to CASSQDSVQPQHF. Full variable domain (outside the CDR3, taken from reference TRBV3-1 and TRBJ1-5): DTAVSQTPKYLVTQMGNDKSIKCEQNLGHDTMYWYKQDSKKFLKIMFSYNNKELIINETVPNRFSPKSPDKAHLNLHINSLELGDSAVYFCASSQDSVQPQHFGDGTRLSIL.

The V gene is TRBV9, the J gene TRBJ2-3; 12 bases agree with TRBD2. The germline V gene has CDR1 SGDLS and CDR2 YYNGEE. The length of the CDR3 is 15 residues. J gave up 6 bases and V 2 bases, and 4 bases lay outside the gene matches. In DNA, the CDR3 is TGTGCCAGCAGCGTTAGACTAGCGGGAGCTGATACGCAGTATTTT. Translated: CASSVRLAGADTQYF.

The V call is TRBV5-1, the J call TRBJ2-1; D is perhaps TRBD1 (6 bases). The CDR3 consists of 13 residues. Trimming cost V 4 bases and J 4 bases, with 9 bases left between them. Germline V lookup: CDR1 SGHRS, CDR2 YFSETQ. The CDR3 nucleotides read TGCGCCAGCAGCAAGGACAGATACAATGAGCAGTTCTTC. Its protein product is CASSKDRYNEQFF.

This clonotype occurred a few times. The V gene is TRBV7-2, the J gene TRBJ2-4; 11 nucleotides match TRBD2. In germline, CDR1 is SGHTA, CDR2 FQGNSA. V lost 4 bases and J lost 6; bases outside the gene matches: 8. This CDR3 comprises 16 residues. The CDR3: CASSSTRLAGRNIQYF. The CDR3 DNA is TGTGCCAGCAGCTCAACCCGACTAGCGGGAAGAAACATTCAGTACTTC.

This clonotype showed up just a few times. The rearrangement links TRBV7-9 to TRBJ2-5; 7 bases line up with TRBD2. The CDR3 totals 14 residues. The germline V gene encodes CDR1 SEHNR and CDR2 FQNEAQ (reference sequence). V dropped 5 bases and J dropped 3; count of bases not matched to a gene: 6. The DNA for the CDR3 is TGTGCCAGCAGCCCTCTCCTAGCGGAAGAGACCCAGTACTTC. Translated: CASSPLLAEETQYF.

The V and J genes are TRBV20-1 and TRBJ2-5; 13 bases agree with TRBD2. This CDR3 has 18 residues. CDR1 is DFQATT and CDR2 is SNEGSKA in the germline V gene (reference sequence). V shed 5 bases, J shed 4 bases, and the junction held 16 bases outside the gene matches. This CDR3 is CSAWTSGSDLLRRETQYF. CDR3 DNA: TGCAGTGCTTGGACTAGCGGGAGCGACCTTCTTAGGCGAGAGACCCAGTACTTC.

The rearrangement uses TRBV11-2 and TRBJ2-1, with 12 bases lining up with TRBD2. In germline, CDR1 is SGHAT, CDR2 FQNNGV. Trimming at V came to 6 bases and at J to 5 bases, leaving 8 bases not matched to a gene. The CDR3 totals 16 residues. The CDR3 protein is CASRPLAGGSHNEQFF. The CDR3 DNA sequence: TGTGCCAGCAGGCCACTAGCGGGAGGTAGCCACAATGAGCAGTTCTTC.

The chain uses TRBV29-1 and TRBJ1-1, with 10 positions matching TRBD1. Germline V gene data show CDR1 as SQVTM and CDR2 as ANQGSEA. The CDR3 is 14 residues long. The CDR3, as DNA: TGCCTTGTGGGAGGACAGGGGGGGAACACTGAAGCTTTCTTT. It encodes CLVGGQGGNTEAFF.

The rearrangement uses TRBV4-3 and TRBJ1-1; D ambiguous. The CDR3 is 15 amino acids. The V gene's germline CDR1 is LGHNA and CDR2 YSLEER. The V and J ends lost 0 bases and 1 base respectively, with 9 bases between them. The CDR3 protein is CASSQDQTQNTEAFF. The CDR3 DNA follows: TGCGCCAGCAGCCAAGATCAGACACAGAACACTGAAGCTTTCTTT.

The CDR3 DNA reads as TGTGCCAGCAGTTTAGGGACCTTGGGCGATACGCAGTATTTT. It is translated as CASSLGTLGDTQYF. This chain links TRBV12-3 or TRBV12-4 with TRBJ2-3; D gene uncertain. Trimming removed 1 base from V and 6 bases from J, with 11 bases in between. The length of the CDR3 is 14 residues.

The chain links TRBV5-6 to TRBJ2-7; D ambiguous. This CDR3 spans 12 amino acids. CDR1 is SGHDT, CDR2 YYEEEE, per germline. V was clipped by 0 bases and J by 10 bases, with 11 bases between them. The CDR3 spells CASSLGYSVQYF. In nucleotides, the CDR3 is TGTGCCAGCAGCTTGGGCTACTCCGTACAGTACTTC.

Only a few counts were recorded for this clonotype. The chain combines TRBV5-1 with TRBJ1-1, with D possibly being TRBD1 (5 bases). CDR1 and CDR2 (germline): SGHRS, YFSETQ. The CDR3 consists of 14 residues. Trimming pared 4 bases from V and 6 bases from J, leaving 16 bases between. The CDR3 loop reads CASSPERGMAEAFF. CDR3 in DNA: TGCGCCAGCAGCCCGGAAAGGGGAATGGCTGAAGCTTTCTTT. Looking up the rest from reference TRBV5-1 and TRBJ1-1 gives the full variable domain: KAGVTQTPRYLIKTRGQQVTLSCSPISGHRSVSWYQQTPGQGLQFLFEYFSETQRNKGNFPGRFSGRQFSNSRSEMNVSTLELGDSALYLCASSPERGMAEAFFGQGTRLTVV.